This T cell receptor beta chain derives from a study of blood T cells in healthy people across ages. With a J-beta primer mix and a sample-barcoded 5' primer, a second PCR ran about 7 to 12 cycles. TCRdb reanalysed the 5' RACE reads using MiXCR and keeps one entry per CDR3 protein. Altogether about a million distinct CDR3 sequences are present, roughly 50% being singletons, with the ten largest covering about 20%. Losses at the gene ends were 6 bases for V and 0 bases for J; bases not matched to a gene: 7. The CDR3 is 14 residues long. Germline lookup yields CDR1 DFQATT and CDR2 SNEGSKA (reference sequence).

This sequence was found in a woman aged 60-75 years in good health. This rearrangement joins TRBV20-1 to TRBJ2-7, with 8 bases identical to TRBD2. Sample: blood. CDR3 in DNA: TGCAGTGCCGGGGGGGACTCGAGCTCCTACGAGCAGTACTTC. As protein: CSAGGDSSSYEQYF.